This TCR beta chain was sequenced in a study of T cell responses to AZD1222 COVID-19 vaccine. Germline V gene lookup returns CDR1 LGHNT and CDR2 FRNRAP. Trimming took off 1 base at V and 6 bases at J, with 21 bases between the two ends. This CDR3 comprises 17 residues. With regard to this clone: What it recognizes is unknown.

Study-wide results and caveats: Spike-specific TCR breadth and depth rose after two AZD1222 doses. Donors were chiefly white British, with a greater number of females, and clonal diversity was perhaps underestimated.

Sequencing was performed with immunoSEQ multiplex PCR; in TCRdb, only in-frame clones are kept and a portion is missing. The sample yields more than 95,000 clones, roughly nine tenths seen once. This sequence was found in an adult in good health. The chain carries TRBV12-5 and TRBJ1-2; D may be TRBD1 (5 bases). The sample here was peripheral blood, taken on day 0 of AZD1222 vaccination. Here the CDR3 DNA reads TGTGCTAGTGGTTTGGACTACGGGGCCAATATACTTCATGGCTACACCTTC. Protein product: CASGLDYGANILHGYTF.